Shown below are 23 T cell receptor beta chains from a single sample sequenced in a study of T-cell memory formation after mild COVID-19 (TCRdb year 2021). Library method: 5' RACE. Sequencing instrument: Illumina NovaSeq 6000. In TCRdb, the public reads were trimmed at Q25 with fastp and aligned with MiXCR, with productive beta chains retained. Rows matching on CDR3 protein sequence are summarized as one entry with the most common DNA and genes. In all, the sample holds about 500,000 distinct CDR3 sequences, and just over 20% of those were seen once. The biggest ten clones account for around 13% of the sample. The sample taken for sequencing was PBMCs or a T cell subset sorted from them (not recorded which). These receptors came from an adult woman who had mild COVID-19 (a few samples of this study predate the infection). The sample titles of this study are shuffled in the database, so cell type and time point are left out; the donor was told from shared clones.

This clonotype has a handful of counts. CDR3: CASSPVIRSEAFF. The CDR3 region has the DNA TGTGCCAGCAGCCCTGTCATACGCTCTGAAGCTTTCTTT. J is TRBJ1-1 and V is TRBV3-1; unclear D gene. This CDR3 is 13 amino acids long. V was trimmed by 4 bases and J by 6 bases, leaving 12 bases between them. Germline CDR1 LGHDT, CDR2 YNNKEL (reference sequence).

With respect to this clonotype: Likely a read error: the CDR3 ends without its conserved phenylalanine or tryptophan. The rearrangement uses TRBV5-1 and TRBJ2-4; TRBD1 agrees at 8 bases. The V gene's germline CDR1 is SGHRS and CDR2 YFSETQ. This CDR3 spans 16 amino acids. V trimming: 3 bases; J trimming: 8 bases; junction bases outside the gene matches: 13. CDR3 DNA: TGCGCCAGCAGCTCCGCACCCCAGGGGGCGCGGGACATTCAGTACTTA. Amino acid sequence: CASSSAPQGARDIQYL.

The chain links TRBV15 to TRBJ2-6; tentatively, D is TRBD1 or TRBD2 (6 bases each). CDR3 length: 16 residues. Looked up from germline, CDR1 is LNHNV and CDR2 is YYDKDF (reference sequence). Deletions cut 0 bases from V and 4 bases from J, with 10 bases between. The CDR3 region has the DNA TGTGCCACCAGCAGAGACGGGGGCGCCGGGGCCAACGTCCTGACTTTC. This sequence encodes CATSRDGGAGANVLTF.

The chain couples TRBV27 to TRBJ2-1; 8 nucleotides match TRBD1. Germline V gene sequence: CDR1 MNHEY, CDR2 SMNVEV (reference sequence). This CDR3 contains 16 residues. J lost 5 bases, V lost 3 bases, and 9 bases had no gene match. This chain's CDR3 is CASSLQGARVNNEQFF. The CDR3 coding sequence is TGTGCCAGCAGTTTGCAGGGGGCGCGTGTAAACAATGAGCAGTTCTTC.

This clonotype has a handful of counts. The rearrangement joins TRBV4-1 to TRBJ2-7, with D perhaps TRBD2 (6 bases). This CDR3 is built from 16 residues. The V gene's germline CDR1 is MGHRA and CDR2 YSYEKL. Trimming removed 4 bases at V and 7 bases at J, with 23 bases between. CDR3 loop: CASSRRDGSAYEEQYF. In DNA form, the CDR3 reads TGCGCCAGCAGCCGTCGGGACGGGAGTGCCTACGAAGAGCAGTACTTC.

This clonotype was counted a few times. CDR3: CASSRDREDTEAFF. The CDR3 DNA reads TGTGCCAGCAGCCGGGACAGGGAAGACACTGAAGCTTTCTTT. This chain uses TRBV3-1 with TRBJ1-1; 9 bases are shared with TRBD1. The CDR3 length is 14 residues. Germline CDR1 is LGHDT and CDR2 is YNNKEL (reference sequence). V gave up 4 bases and J gave up 3 bases; unmatched junction bases: 3.

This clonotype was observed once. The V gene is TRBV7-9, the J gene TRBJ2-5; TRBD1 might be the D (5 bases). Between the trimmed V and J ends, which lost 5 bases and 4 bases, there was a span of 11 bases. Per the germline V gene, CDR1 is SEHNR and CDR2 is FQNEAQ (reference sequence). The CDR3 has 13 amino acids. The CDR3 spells CASSPNTGETQYF. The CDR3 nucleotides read TGTGCCAGCAGCCCCAATACAGGAGAGACCCAGTACTTC.

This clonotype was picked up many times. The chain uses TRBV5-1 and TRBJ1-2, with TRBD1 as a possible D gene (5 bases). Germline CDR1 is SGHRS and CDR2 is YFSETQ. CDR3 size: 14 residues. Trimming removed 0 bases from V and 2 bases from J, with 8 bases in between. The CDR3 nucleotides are TGCGCCAGCAGCTTGGCACGGGGGAACTATGGCTACACCTTC. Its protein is CASSLARGNYGYTF. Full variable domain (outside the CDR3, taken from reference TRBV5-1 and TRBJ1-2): KAGVTQTPRYLIKTRGQQVTLSCSPISGHRSVSWYQQTPGQGLQFLFEYFSETQRNKGNFPGRFSGRQFSNSRSEMNVSTLELGDSALYLCASSLARGNYGYTFGSGTRLTVV.

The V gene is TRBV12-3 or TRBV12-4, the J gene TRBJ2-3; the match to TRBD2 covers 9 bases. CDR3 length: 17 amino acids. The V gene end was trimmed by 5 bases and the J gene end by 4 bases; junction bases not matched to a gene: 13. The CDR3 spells CASSPRRAGGPSDTQYF. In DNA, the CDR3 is TGTGCCAGCAGTCCCCGTCGCGCGGGGGGGCCGTCAGATACGCAGTATTTT.

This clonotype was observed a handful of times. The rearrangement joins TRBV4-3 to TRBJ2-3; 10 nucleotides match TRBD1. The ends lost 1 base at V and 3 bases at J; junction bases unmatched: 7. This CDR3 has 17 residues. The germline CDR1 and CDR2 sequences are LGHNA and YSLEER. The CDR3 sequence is CASSQGTGGIGTDTQYF. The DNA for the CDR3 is TGCGCCAGCAGCCAAGGGACAGGGGGAATAGGAACAGATACGCAGTATTTT.

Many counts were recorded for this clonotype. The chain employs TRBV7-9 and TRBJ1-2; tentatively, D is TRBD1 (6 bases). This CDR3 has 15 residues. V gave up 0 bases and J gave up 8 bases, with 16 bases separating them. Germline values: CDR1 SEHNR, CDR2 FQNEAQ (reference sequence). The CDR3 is CASSLAGALLGGYTF. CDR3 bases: TGTGCCAGCAGCTTAGCGGGGGCCCTACTGGGCGGCTACACCTTC.

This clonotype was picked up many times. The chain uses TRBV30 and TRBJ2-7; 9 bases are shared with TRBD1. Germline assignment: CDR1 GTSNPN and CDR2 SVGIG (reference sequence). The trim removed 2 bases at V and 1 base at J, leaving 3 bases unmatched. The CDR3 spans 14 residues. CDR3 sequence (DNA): TGTGCCTGGAGTACCGGGACAGGGTCCTACGAGCAGTACTTC. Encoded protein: CAWSTGTGSYEQYF.

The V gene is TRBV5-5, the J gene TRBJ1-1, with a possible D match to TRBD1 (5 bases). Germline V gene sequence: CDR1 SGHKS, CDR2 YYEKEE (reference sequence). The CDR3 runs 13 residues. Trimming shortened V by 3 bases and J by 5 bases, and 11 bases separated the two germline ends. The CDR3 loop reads CASSWSGGTEAFF. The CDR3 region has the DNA TGTGCCAGCAGCTGGTCCGGGGGGACTGAAGCTTTCTTT.

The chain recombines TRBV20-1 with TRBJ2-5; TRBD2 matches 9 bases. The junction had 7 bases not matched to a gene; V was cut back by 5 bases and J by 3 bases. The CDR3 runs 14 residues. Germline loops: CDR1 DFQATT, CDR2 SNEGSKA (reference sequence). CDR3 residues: CSARPGTSKETQYF. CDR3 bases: TGCAGTGCTCGGCCCGGGACTAGCAAAGAGACCCAGTACTTC.

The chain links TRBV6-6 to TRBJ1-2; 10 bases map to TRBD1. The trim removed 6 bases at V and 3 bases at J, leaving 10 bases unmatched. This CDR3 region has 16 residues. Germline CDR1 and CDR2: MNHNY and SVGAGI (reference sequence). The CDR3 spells CASSPGPDRGDYGYTF. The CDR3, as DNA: TGTGCCAGCAGCCCTGGCCCGGACAGGGGGGACTATGGCTACACCTTC.

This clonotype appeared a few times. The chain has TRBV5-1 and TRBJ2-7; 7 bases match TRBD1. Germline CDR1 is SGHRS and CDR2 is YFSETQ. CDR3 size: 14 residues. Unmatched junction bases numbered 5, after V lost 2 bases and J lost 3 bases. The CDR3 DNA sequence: TGCGCCAGCAGCTTATACAGGGGTAGCTACGAGCAGTACTTC. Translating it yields CASSLYRGSYEQYF. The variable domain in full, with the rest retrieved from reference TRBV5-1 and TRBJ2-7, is KAGVTQTPRYLIKTRGQQVTLSCSPISGHRSVSWYQQTPGQGLQFLFEYFSETQRNKGNFPGRFSGRQFSNSRSEMNVSTLELGDSALYLCASSLYRGSYEQYFGPGTRLTVT.

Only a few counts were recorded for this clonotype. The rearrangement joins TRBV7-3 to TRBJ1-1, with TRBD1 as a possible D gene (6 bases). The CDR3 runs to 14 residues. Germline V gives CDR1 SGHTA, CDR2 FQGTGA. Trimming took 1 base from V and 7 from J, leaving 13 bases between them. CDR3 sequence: CASSLNPGQVEAFF. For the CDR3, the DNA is TGTGCCAGCAGCTTAAACCCGGGACAAGTTGAAGCTTTCTTT.

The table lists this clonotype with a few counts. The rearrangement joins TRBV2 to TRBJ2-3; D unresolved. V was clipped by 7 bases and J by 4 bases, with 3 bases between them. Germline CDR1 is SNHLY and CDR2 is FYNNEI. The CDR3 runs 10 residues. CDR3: CASTPDTQYF. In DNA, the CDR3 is TGTGCCAGCACCCCAGATACGCAGTATTTT.

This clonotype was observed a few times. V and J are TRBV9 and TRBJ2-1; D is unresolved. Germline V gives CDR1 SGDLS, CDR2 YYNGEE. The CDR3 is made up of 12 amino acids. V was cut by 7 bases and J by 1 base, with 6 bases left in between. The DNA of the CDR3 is TGTGCCAGCGCGGAGTCCTACAATGAGCAGTTCTTC. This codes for CASAESYNEQFF.

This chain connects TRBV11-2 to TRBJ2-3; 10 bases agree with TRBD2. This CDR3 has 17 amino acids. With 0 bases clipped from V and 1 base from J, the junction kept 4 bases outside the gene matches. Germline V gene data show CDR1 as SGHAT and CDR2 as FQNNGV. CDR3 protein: CASSLDRGTSGTDTQYF. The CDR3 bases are TGTGCCAGCAGCTTAGACAGGGGGACTAGCGGCACAGATACGCAGTATTTT.

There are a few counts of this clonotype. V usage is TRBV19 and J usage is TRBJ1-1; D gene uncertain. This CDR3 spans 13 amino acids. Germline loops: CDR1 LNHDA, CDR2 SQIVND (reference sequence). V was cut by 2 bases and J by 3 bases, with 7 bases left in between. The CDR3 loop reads CASSIRGYTEAFF. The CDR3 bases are TGTGCCAGTAGTATAAGAGGGTACACTGAAGCTTTCTTT.

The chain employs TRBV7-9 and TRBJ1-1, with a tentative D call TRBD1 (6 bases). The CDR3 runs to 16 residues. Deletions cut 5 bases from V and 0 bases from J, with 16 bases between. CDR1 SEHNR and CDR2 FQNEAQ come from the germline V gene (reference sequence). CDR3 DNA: TGTGCCAGCAGCCTCCTTTCAGGGGCGATGAACACTGAAGCTTTCTTT. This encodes CASSLLSGAMNTEAFF.

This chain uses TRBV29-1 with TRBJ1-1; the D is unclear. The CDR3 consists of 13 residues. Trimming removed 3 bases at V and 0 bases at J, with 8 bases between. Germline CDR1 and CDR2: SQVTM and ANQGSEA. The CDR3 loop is CSVDSILNTEAFF. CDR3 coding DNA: TGCAGCGTTGATTCGATCTTGAACACTGAAGCTTTCTTT.